This T cell receptor (beta chain) was retrieved from a study of cytomegalovirus exposure and HLA in healthy donors. Regarding the study as a whole: One variant, a missense change in DCLRE1C, was linked in a later analysis to TCR beta V- and J-gene trimming. In vitro assays verified that three CMV-associated chains recognized CMV antigens specifically.

Trimming cost V 3 bases and J 3 bases; bases outside gene matches: 10. The CDR3 consists of 16 residues. Germline assignment: CDR1 SGHRS and CDR2 YFSETQ. Comments on this clone: Its antigen is undetermined.

The primer mix had 60 Vbeta and 13 Jbeta primers. Sequencing used immunoSEQ multiplex PCR; TCRdb keeps in-frame clones, though not all of them. This repertoire shows 100,000 to 150,000 clones, 76% found once; its top ten account for 1.5% to 2%. This TCR derives from a female donor in good health and CMV-seropositive. Sequenced: PBMCs. The chain uses TRBV5-1 and TRBJ2-7, with TRBD1 identical over 9 bases. This CDR3 reads CASSYQPGQGVYEQYF. The CDR3 DNA is TGCGCCAGCAGCTATCAACCGGGACAGGGTGTCTACGAGCAGTACTTC.